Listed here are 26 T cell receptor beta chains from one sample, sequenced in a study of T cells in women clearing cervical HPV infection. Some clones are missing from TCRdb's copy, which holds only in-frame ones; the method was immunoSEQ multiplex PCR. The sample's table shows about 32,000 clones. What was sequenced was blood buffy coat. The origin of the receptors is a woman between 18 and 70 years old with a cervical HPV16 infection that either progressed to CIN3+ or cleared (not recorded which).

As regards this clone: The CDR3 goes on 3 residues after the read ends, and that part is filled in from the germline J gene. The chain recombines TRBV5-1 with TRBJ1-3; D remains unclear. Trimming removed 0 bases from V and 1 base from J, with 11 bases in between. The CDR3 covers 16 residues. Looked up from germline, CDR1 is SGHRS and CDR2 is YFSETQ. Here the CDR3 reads CASSLERLISGNTIYF. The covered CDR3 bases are TGCGCCAGCAGCTTGGAACGTCTAATATCTGGAAACACC.

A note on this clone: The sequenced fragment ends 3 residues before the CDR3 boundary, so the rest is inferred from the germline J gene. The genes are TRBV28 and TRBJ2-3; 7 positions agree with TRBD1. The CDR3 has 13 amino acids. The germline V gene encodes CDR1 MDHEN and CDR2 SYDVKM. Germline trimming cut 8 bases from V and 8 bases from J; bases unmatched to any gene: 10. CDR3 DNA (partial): TGTGCCAGCCTACCTCAACAGGGGATTACG. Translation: CASLPQQGIT. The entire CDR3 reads CASLPQQGITQYF. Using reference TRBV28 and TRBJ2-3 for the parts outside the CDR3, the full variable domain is DVKVTQSSRYLVKRTGEKVFLECVQDMDHENMFWYRQDPGLGLRLIYFSYDVKMKEKGDIPEGYSVSREKKERFSLILESASTNQTSMYLCASLPQQGITQYFGPGTRLTVL.

This CDR3 reads CASSLNINYGYTF. The sequenced CDR3 bases are TGTGCCAGCAGCTTAAACATTAACTATGGC. The chain uses TRBV7-2 and TRBJ1-2, with D unclear. The read ends 3 residues shy of where the CDR3 ends; the end is completed using the germline J gene. Germline V gene lookup returns CDR1 SGHTA and CDR2 FQGNSA. V was pared by 2 bases and J by 1 base, with 5 bases between. The length of the CDR3 is 13 residues.

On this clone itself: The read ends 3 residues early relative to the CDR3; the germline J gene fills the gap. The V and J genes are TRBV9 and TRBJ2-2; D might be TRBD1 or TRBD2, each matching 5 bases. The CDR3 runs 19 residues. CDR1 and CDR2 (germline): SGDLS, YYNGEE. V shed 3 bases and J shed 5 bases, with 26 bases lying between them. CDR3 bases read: TGTGCCAGCAGCGGGTTTATGGAGCGTAGAGGGGCGAGTACCGGGGAG. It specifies CASSGFMERRGASTGE. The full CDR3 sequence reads CASSGFMERRGASTGELFF.

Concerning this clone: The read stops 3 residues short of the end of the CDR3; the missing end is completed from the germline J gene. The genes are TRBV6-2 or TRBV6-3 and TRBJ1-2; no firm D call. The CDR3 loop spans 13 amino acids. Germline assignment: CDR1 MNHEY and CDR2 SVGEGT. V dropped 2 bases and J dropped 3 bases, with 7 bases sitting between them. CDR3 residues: CASSYLQDYGYTF. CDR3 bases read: TGTGCCAGCAGTTACCTGCAGGACTATGGC.

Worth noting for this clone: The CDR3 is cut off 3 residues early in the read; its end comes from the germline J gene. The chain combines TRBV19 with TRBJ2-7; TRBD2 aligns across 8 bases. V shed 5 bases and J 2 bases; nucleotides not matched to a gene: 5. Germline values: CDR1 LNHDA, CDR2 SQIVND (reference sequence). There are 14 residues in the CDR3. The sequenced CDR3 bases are TGTGCCAGTAGTTTAACGGGGGGGCCCTACGAG. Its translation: CASSLTGGPYE. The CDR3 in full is CASSLTGGPYEQYF.

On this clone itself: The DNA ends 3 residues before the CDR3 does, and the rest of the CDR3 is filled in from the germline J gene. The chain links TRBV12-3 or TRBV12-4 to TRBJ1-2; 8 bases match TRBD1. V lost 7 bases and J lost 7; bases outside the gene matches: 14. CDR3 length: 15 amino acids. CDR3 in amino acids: CASTPRGTGGGGYTF. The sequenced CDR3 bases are TGTGCCAGCACGCCCCGAGGGACAGGTGGTGGTGGC.

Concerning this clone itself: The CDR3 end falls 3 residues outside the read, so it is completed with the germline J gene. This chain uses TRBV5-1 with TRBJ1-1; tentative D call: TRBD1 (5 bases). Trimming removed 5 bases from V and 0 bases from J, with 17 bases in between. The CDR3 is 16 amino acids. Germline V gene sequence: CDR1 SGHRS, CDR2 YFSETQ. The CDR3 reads CASSWGSTALNTEAFF. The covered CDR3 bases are TGCGCCAGCAGTTGGGGCTCCACGGCGTTGAACACTGAA.

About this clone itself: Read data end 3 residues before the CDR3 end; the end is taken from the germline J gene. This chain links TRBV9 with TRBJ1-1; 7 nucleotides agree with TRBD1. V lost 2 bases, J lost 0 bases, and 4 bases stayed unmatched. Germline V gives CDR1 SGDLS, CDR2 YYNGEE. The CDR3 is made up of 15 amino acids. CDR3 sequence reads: CASSVGRGLNTEAFF. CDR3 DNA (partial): TGTGCCAGCAGCGTGGGGAGGGGGCTGAACACTGAA.

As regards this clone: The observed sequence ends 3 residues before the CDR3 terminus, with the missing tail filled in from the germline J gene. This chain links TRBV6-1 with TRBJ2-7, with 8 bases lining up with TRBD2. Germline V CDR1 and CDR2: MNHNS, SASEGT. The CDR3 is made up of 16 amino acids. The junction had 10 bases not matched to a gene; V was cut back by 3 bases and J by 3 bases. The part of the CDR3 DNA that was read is TGTGCCAGCAGTGAGCGGGGCGGGGGGATGGTCTACGAG. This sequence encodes CASSERGGGMVYE. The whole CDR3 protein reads CASSERGGGMVYEQYF.

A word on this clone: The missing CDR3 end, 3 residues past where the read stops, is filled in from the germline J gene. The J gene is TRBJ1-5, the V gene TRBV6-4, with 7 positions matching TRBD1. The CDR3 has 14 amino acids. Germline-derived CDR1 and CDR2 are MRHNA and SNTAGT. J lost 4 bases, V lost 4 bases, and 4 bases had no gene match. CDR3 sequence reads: CASSAEGANQPQHF. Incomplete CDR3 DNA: TGTGCCAGCAGTGCGGAGGGGGCTAATCAGCCC.

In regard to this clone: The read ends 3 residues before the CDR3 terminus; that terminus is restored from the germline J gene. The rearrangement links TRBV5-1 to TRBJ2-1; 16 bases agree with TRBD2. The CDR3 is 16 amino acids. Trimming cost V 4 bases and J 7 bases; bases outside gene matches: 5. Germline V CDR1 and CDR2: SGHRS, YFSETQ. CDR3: CASSGTSGGVTNEQFF. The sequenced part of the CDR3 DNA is TGCGCCAGCAGCGGGACTAGCGGGGGGGTGACTAATGAG.

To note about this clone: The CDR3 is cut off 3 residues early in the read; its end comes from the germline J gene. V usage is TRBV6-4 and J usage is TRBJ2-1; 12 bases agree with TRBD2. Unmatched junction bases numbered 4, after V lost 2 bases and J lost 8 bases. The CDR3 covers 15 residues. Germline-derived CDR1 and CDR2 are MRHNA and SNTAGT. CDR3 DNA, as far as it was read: TGTGCCAGCAGTGACCTAGCGGGGGGGCAGGATGAG. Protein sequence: CASSDLAGGQDE. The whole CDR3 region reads CASSDLAGGQDEQFF.

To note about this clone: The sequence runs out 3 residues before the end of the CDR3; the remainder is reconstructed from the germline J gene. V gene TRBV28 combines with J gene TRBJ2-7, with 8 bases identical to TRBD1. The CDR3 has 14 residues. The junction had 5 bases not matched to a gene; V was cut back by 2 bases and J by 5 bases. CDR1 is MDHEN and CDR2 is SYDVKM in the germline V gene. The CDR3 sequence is CASSLDGTGNEQYF. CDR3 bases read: TGTGCCAGCAGTTTAGACGGGACAGGAAACGAG.

CDR3 DNA, as far as it was read: TGTGCCAGCAGCTTGTCAGGGGGGACTAACTATGGC. Encoded protein: CASSLSGGTNYG. The full CDR3 is CASSLSGGTNYGYTF. The V gene is TRBV5-5, the J gene TRBJ1-2; 7 positions agree with TRBD1. Read data end 3 residues before the CDR3 end; the end is taken from the germline J gene. The CDR3 length is 15 residues. The germline V gene has CDR1 SGHKS and CDR2 YYEKEE (reference sequence). V lost 1 base to trimming and J lost 0 bases; unmatched junction nucleotides: 3.

The CDR3 reads CAISPGTGKETQYF. The sequenced part of the CDR3 DNA is TGTGCCATCAGCCCCGGGACAGGGAAAGAGACC. The rearrangement links TRBV10-3 to TRBJ2-5; 9 bases map to TRBD1. The DNA ends 3 residues before the CDR3 does, and the rest of the CDR3 is filled in from the germline J gene. The CDR3 covers 14 residues. Unmatched junction bases numbered 5, after V lost 6 bases and J lost 3 bases. Germline CDR1 ENHRY, CDR2 SYGVKD.

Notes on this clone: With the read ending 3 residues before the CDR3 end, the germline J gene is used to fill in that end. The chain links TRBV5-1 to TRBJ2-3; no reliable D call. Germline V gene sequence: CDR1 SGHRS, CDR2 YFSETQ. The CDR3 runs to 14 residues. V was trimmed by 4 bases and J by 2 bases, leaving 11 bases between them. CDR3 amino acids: CASSLRSATDTQYF. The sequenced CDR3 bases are TGCGCCAGCAGCCTCAGGTCGGCCACAGATACG. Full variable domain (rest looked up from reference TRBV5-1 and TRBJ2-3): KAGVTQTPRYLIKTRGQQVTLSCSPISGHRSVSWYQQTPGQGLQFLFEYFSETQRNKGNFPGRFSGRQFSNSRSEMNVSTLELGDSALYLCASSLRSATDTQYFGPGTRLTVL.

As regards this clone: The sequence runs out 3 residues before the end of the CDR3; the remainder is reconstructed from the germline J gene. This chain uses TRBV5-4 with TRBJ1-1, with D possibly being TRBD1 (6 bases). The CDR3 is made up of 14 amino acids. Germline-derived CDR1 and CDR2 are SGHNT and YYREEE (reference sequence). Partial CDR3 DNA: TGTGCCAGCAGCTTGGAGATCGGGGGGCGAAGT. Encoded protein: CASSLEIGGRS. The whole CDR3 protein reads CASSLEIGGRSAFF.

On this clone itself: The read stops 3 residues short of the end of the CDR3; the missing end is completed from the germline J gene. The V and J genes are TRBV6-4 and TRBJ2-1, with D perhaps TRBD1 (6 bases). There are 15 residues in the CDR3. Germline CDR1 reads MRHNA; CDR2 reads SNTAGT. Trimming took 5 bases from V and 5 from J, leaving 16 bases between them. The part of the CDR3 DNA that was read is TGTGCCAGCAGTCCCGAGAGTGGGGGCAACAATGAG. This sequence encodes CASSPESGGNNE. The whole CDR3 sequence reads CASSPESGGNNEQFF.

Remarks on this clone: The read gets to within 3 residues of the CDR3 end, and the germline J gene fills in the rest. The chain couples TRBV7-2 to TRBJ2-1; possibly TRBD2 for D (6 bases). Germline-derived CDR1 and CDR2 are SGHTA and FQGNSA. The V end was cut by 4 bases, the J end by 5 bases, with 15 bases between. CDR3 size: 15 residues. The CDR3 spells CASSSAGPYDNEQFF. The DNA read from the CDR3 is TGTGCCAGCAGCTCCGCGGGGCCCTACGACAATGAG.

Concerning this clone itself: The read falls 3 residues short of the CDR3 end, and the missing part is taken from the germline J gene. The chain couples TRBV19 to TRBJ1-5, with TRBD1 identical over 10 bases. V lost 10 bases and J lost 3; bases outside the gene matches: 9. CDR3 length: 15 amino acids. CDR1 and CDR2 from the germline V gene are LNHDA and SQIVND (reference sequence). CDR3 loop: CATSGQGYHNQPQHF. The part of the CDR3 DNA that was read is TGTGCCACTTCGGGACAGGGGTATCACAATCAGCCC.

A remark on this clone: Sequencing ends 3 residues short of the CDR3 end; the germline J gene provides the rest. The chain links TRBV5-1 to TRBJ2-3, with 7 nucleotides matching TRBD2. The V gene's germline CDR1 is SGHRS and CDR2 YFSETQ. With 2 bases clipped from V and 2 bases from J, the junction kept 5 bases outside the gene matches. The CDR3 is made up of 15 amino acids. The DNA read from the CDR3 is TGCGCCAGCAGCTTACGAGGGACTACCACAGATACG. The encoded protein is CASSLRGTTTDT. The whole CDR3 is CASSLRGTTTDTQYF. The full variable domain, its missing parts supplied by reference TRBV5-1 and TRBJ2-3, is KAGVTQTPRYLIKTRGQQVTLSCSPISGHRSVSWYQQTPGQGLQFLFEYFSETQRNKGNFPGRFSGRQFSNSRSEMNVSTLELGDSALYLCASSLRGTTTDTQYFGPGTRLTVL.

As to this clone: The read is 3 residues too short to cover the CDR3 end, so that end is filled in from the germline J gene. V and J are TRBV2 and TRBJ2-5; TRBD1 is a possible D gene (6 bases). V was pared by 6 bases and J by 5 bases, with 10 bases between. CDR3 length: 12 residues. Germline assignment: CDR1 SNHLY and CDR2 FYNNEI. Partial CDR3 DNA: TGTGCCAGCAGACAGGGTTCCGAGACC. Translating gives CASRQGSET. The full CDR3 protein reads CASRQGSETQYF.

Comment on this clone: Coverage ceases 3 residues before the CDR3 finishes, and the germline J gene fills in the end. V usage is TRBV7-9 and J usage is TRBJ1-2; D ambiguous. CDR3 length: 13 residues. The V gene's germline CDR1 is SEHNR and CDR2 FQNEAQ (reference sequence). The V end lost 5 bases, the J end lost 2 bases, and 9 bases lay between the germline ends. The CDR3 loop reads CASSPSENYGYTF. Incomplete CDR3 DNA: TGTGCCAGCAGCCCCAGTGAGAACTATGGC.

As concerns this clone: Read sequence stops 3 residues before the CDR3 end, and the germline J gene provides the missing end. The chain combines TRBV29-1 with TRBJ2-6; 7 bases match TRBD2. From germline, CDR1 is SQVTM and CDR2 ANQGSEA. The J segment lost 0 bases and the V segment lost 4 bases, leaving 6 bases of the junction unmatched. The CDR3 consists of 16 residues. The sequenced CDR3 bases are TGCAGCGTTGGGGGGGGTCAGGACTCTGGGGCCAACGTC. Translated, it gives CSVGGGQDSGANV. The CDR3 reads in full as CSVGGGQDSGANVLTF.

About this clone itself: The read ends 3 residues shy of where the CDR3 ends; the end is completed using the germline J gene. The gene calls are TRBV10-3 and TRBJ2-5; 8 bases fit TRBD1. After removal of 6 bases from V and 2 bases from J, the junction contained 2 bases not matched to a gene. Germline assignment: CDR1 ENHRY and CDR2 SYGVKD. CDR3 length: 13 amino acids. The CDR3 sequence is CAIRRTGQETQYF. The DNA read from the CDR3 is TGTGCCATCAGAAGGACAGGGCAAGAGACC.